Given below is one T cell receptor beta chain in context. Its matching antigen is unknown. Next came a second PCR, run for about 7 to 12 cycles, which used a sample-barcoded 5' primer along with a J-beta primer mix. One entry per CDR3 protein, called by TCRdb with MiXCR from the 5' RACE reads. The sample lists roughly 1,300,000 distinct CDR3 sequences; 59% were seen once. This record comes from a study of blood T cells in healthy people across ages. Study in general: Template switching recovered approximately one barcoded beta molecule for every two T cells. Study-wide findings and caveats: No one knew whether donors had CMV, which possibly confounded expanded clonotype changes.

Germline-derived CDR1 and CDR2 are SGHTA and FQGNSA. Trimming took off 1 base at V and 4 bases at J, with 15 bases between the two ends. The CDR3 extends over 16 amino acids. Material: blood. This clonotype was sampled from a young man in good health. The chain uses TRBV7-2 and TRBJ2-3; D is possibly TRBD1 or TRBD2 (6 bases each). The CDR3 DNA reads TGTGCCAGCAGCTTAGTAGCCCGGGGGCACGCAGATACGCAGTATTTT. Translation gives CASSLVARGHADTQYF. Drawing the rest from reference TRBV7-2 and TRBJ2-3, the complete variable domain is GAGVSQSPSNKVTEKGKDVELRCDPISGHTALYWYRQSLGQGLEFLIYFQGNSAPDKSGLPSDRFSAERTGGSVSTLTIQRTQQEDSAVYLCASSLVARGHADTQYFGPGTRLTVL.